This TCR beta chain was captured by sequencing in a study of Ad26.COV2.S vaccination and SARS-CoV-2 variants (dated by TCRdb to the early 2020s). Turning to the overall study: Vaccine-arm donors were drawn from COV1001, a multicentre, randomized, double-blind, placebo-controlled phase I-IIa trial of Ad26.COV2.S in healthy adults. Ad26.COV2.S was given intramuscularly at 5x10^10 or 1x10^11 viral particles, as a single shot or as two shots 56 days apart. TCRbeta repertoire sequencing was used to assess the specificity and breadth of SARS-CoV-2-reactive T cell receptors after Ad26.COV2.S vaccination. The TCR-sequenced set comprised roughly 30 samples: approximately 20 Ad26.COV2.S vaccine recipients, 5 placebo recipients and 8 SARS-CoV-2 convalescent individuals. Participants in the trial were split at random into five groups of five each, receiving low-dose or high-dose Ad26.COV2.S once or twice, or else placebo on both occasions. Throughout the experiments and outcome assessment, investigators stayed blinded to trial group allocation.

The CDR3 has 10 amino acids, counting the end cysteine and phenylalanine. The entry retains the CDR3 DNA only, 30 bases that are in frame from base 1. CDR1 SNHLY and CDR2 FYNNEI are derived from the germline V gene. Relative to germline, V is 11 bases shorter and J is 2 bases shorter, with 6 bases between their ends. The immunoSEQ Assay was the method used to sequence TCRbeta CDR3 regions. After extraction, genomic DNA underwent amplification by bias-controlled multiplex PCR, followed by high-throughput sequencing. As for how the authors treated the data: To quantify the absolute abundance of every unique TCRbeta CDR3 region, sequences were collapsed and filtered. T cell fraction was estimated by normalizing TCRbeta template counts to usable DNA, with usable DNA measured through amplification of reference genes found in all nucleated cells. Repertoire TCRs were annotated as SARS-CoV-2-specific when V gene, CDR3 amino acid sequence and J gene were exactly matched to a known reactive TCR set. MIRA supplied the reference SARS-CoV-2 TCR set, which was filtered for enrichment in COVID-19-positive ImmuneCODE repertoires so that public or cross-reactive TCRs were removed. Based on the MIRA antigens, annotated TCRs were further analysed at the level of specific ORF or position within ORF. Depth was the summed frequency of annotated unique rearrangements, while breadth was defined as annotated unique rearrangements over total unique productive rearrangements. Two-sided Wilcoxon rank-sum tests were applied when comparing TCR breadth between groups. TCRdb re-hosts the immuneACCESS table, in-frame sequences only. Its copies lack some clones; in the studies checked, an unresolved V gene accounts for under half of them, and the cause for the rest is not known. For V, J and clone size, that table is used; D and trimming come from the DNA. This sample gives roughly 350,000 clones in total; approximately 86% of them show up just once. Jointly, the top ten make up about 10% of the sample.

A word on this clone: It lacks a known antigen. Base qualities are missing; no much larger clone stands one base away.

The paper's findings and limits, for the study overall: Substantial breadth of spike-specific CD8+ and CD4+ T cell responses was reported after vaccination. It was noted by the authors that total T cell responses may have been underestimated by the TCR breadth and depth analyses. Non-spike TCR breadth was comparable between vaccine and placebo recipients, consistent with the vaccine containing only spike. Comparing responses between vaccine doses or regimens was not something the study was powered to do. Spike-specific TCR breadth was higher in Ad26.COV2.S recipients than in placebo recipients (P = 0.0014).

The treatment or condition label, read with the paper, signifies: some 20 received Ad26.COV2.S at low or high dose, single or two shots; 5 received placebo; per-sample allocation not given. For vaccine and placebo recipients, repertoires were sequenced using samples collected on day 63 after the first injection. In Cohort 1b, about two dozen adults aged 18-55 years were enrolled at a single site in Boston, USA, between 29 July and 7 August 2020. As a vaccine, Ad26.COV2.S was a replication-incompetent adenovirus type 26 vector that expressed a prefusion-stabilized SARS-CoV-2 spike protein derived from the original Wuhan strain.

The material sequenced was peripheral blood, taken in a trial of Ad26.COV2.S vaccine versus placebo. The V and J genes are TRBV2 and TRBJ2-5; the D segment could be TRBD2, given 5 matching bases. The clonotype originates from a person between 18 and 65 years old who received the Ad26.COV2.S COVID-19 vaccine or a placebo. The DNA sequence reads TGTGCCCGCGGGCAAGAGACCCAGTACTTC. Its coded protein is CARGQETQYF.